This TCR beta chain was captured in a study of T cells expressing NK-cell markers. Study-wide context: Investigators obtained TCR beta repertoires from sorted CD3+CD56+NKG2C+, CD3+CD56+NKG2C- and CD3+CD56-NKG2C+ T cells.

For each CDR3 protein, TCRdb gives one entry from its re-call of the 5' RACE reads, without DNA. Across about 550,000 distinct CDR3 sequences, the top ten clones capture 3.5% to 4.5% of the sample. General observations from the study: The study left the HCMV specificity of expanded NKG2C+ T cell clones unresolved.

The germline gives CDR1 DFQATT, CDR2 SNEGSKA (reference sequence). This CDR3 spans 16 amino acids. Comments on this clonotype: The antigen is not known.

The chain carries TRBV20-1 and TRBJ2-5; TCRdb reports TRBD2, a call that lacks DNA to check it against. Specimen: blood T cells: a sorted CD56 or NKG2C T cell subset, CD4+ or CD8+ T cells, or bulk PBMC T cells (not recorded which). The sequence came from a man aged 18 to 29 in good health. The CDR3 spells CSAEGLAGEGLETQYF.